These 20 T cell receptor beta chains originate from one sample sequenced in a study of blood T cell repertoires in COVID-19. Clones were sequenced by immunoSEQ multiplex PCR, and TCRdb holds only the in-frame ones, with some missing. The sample yields 150,000 to 200,000 clones, around 83% seen once. The sequenced material came from peripheral blood. The receptors here all came from a woman in her fifties or sixties with acute or convalescent COVID-19.

The genes are TRBV7-9 and TRBJ1-1; D unclear. Per germline, CDR1 SEHNR and CDR2 FQNEAQ (reference sequence). The CDR3 consists of 13 residues. V dropped 4 bases and J dropped 5 bases, with 11 bases sitting between them. The DNA for the CDR3 is TGTGCCAGCAGCTCCCGGGGAGCGACTGAAGCTTTCTTT. It encodes CASSSRGATEAFF.

This rearrangement joins TRBV29-1 to TRBJ1-1, with TRBD1 identical over 10 bases. The germline gives CDR1 SQVTM, CDR2 ANQGSEA. There are 13 residues in the CDR3. V lost 7 bases and J lost 3; bases outside the gene matches: 5. The CDR3 region has the DNA TGCAGCGCAACAGGACAGGGGGACACTGAAGCTTTCTTT. Encoded protein: CSATGQGDTEAFF.

This rearrangement joins TRBV27 to TRBJ2-1; TRBD2 aligns across 7 bases. V was clipped by 3 bases and J by 5 bases; unmatched bases: 10. In germline, CDR1 is MNHEY, CDR2 SMNVEV (reference sequence). CDR3 size: 16 residues. The CDR3 protein is CASSFFGVAGDNEQFF. The CDR3 DNA reads TGTGCCAGCAGTTTCTTCGGGGTGGCGGGAGACAATGAGCAGTTCTTC.

The gene calls are TRBV5-1 and TRBJ2-2; 9 bases map to TRBD2. V lost 2 bases and J lost 1; bases outside the gene matches: 6. This CDR3 spans 17 amino acids. Germline CDR1 and CDR2: SGHRS and YFSETQ. The CDR3 bases are TGCGCCAGCAGCTTAGCGGGAGGTTCTGGGAACACCGGGGAGCTGTTTTTT. This codes for CASSLAGGSGNTGELFF.

The CDR3 here is CASSVAGTGVPNSPLHF. Written as DNA, the CDR3 is TGCGCCAGCAGCGTAGCGGGGACAGGGGTCCCTAATTCACCCCTCCACTTT. J is TRBJ1-6 and V is TRBV5-1, with 10 bases fitting TRBD1. Trimming removed 4 bases from V and 6 bases from J; junction bases left unmatched: 10. CDR1 and CDR2 from the germline V gene are SGHRS and YFSETQ. The CDR3 totals 17 residues.

Concerning this clone itself: At one end, the junction sequence differs from germline, possibly due to a read error. V and J are TRBV7-3 and TRBJ2-3; 8 nucleotides match TRBD2. CDR3 size: 16 residues. Germline assignment: CDR1 SGHTA and CDR2 FQGTGA. The CDR3 region has the DNA TGTGCCAGCAGCGTAACTAGCGGTTGGGGCACAGATACGCAGTATTTT. This encodes CASSVTSGWGTDTQYF.

This chain joins TRBV9 and TRBJ1-1; no reliable D call. The CDR3 is made up of 13 amino acids. Germline V lookup: CDR1 SGDLS, CDR2 YYNGEE. The germline V and J ends were trimmed by 7 bases and 3 bases, with 13 bases remaining between them. The CDR3 is CASAQGQDTEAFF. The CDR3 DNA follows: TGTGCCAGCGCTCAAGGTCAGGACACTGAAGCTTTCTTT.

The chain links TRBV5-1 to TRBJ2-2; 10 positions agree with TRBD1. The J segment lost 6 bases and the V segment lost 4 bases, leaving 6 bases of the junction unmatched. Germline CDR1 SGHRS, CDR2 YFSETQ. The CDR3 extends over 15 amino acids. The CDR3 nucleotides are TGCGCCAGCAGCGCCGGGACAGGGGTTTCCGGGGAGCTGTTTTTT. Translating it yields CASSAGTGVSGELFF.

This sequence joins TRBV2 and TRBJ1-4; 8 bases agree with TRBD1. The CDR3 loop spans 16 amino acids. Germline loops: CDR1 SNHLY, CDR2 FYNNEI. Trimming removed 3 bases from V and 2 bases from J; junction bases left unmatched: 5. DNA of the CDR3: TGTGCCAGCAGTGACGGCAGGGGGCCGACTAATGAAAAACTGTTTTTT. Its translation: CASSDGRGPTNEKLFF. The complete variable domain, with remaining parts taken from reference TRBV2 and TRBJ1-4, reads EPEVTQTPSHQVTQMGQEVILRCVPISNHLYFYWYRQILGQKVEFLVSFYNNEISEKSEIFDDQFSVERPDGSNFTLKIRSTKLEDSAMYFCASSDGRGPTNEKLFFGSGTQLSVL.

The chain employs TRBV11-3 and TRBJ2-4; TRBD1 might be the D (5 bases). V was pared by 5 bases and J by 7 bases, with 6 bases between. The length of the CDR3 is 11 residues. CDR1 and CDR2 from the germline V gene are SGHNT and YENEEA. CDR3 sequence (DNA): TGTGCCAGCAGCCCAGGGAACATTCAGTACTTC. It translates to CASSPGNIQYF.

The V call is TRBV28, the J call TRBJ1-6; D not certain. This CDR3 is 14 amino acids long. V was pared by 5 bases and J by 3 bases, with 8 bases between. Germline V lookup: CDR1 MDHEN, CDR2 SYDVKM. CDR3 region: CASSRDYYNSPLHF. CDR3 sequence (DNA): TGTGCCAGCAGTCGGGATTACTATAATTCACCCCTCCACTTT.

The gene calls are TRBV19 and TRBJ2-2; TRBD2 aligns across 11 bases. The CDR3 spans 16 residues. Germline assignment: CDR1 LNHDA and CDR2 SQIVND (reference sequence). Germline trimming cut 3 bases from V and 4 bases from J; bases unmatched to any gene: 4. CDR3 sequence: CASSIPTSGTTGELFF. The CDR3 DNA is TGTGCCAGTAGTATTCCGACTAGCGGGACCACCGGGGAGCTGTTTTTT.

This chain connects TRBV9 to TRBJ2-1, with TRBD2 as a possible D gene (6 bases). With 0 bases removed from V and 8 bases from J, the gap between germline ends came to 15 bases. The CDR3 covers 15 residues. CDR1 and CDR2 from the germline V gene are SGDLS and YYNGEE. CDR3 sequence (DNA): TGTGCCAGCAGCGTAGGGACCATCCCGGGAGATGAGCAGTTCTTC. It translates to CASSVGTIPGDEQFF.

The chain recombines TRBV28 with TRBJ1-1, with 7 nucleotides matching TRBD1. Germline V lookup: CDR1 MDHEN, CDR2 SYDVKM. V was pared by 4 bases and J by 0 bases, with 5 bases of the junction left unmatched. The CDR3 extends over 15 amino acids. This CDR3 reads CASSSWTGMNTEAFF. The CDR3 region has the DNA TGTGCCAGCAGTTCATGGACAGGCATGAACACTGAAGCTTTCTTT.

The chain couples TRBV25-1 to TRBJ1-2, with 9 bases aligning to TRBD1. Trimming took 5 bases from V and 8 from J; bases not matched to a gene: 12. CDR3 size: 15 residues. CDR1 MGHDK and CDR2 SYGVNS come from the germline V gene. The CDR3 region is CASSFEQGAFRGYTF. In nucleotides, the CDR3 is TGTGCCAGCAGTTTCGAACAGGGGGCATTCAGGGGCTACACCTTC.

This sequence joins TRBV28 and TRBJ1-2; D not resolved. In germline, CDR1 is MDHEN, CDR2 SYDVKM. The V and J ends lost 5 bases and 4 bases respectively, with 8 bases between them. The CDR3 is 12 residues long. As DNA, the CDR3 is TGTGCCAGCAGTCCTCAGGTCTATGGCTACACCTTC. This sequence encodes CASSPQVYGYTF.

CDR3: CASSELAGARDTQYF. The CDR3 region has the DNA TGCGCCAGCAGTGAGTTGGCGGGAGCGCGAGATACGCAGTATTTT. The V and J genes are TRBV10-1 and TRBJ2-3; 7 nucleotides agree with TRBD2. Germline lookup yields CDR1 WNHNN and CDR2 SYGVQD (reference sequence). V lost 1 base to trimming and J lost 5 bases; unmatched junction nucleotides: 6. There are 15 residues in the CDR3.

This clone was counted a few times. The V call is TRBV29-1, the J call TRBJ1-2; tentatively, D is TRBD1 (5 bases). Germline-derived CDR1 and CDR2 are SQVTM and ANQGSEA. The length of the CDR3 is 14 residues. V lost 0 bases and J lost 4, with 12 bases in between. CDR3 sequence reads: CSVEDHRQVYGYTF. CDR3 DNA: TGCAGCGTTGAAGATCACAGGCAGGTCTATGGCTACACCTTC.

The chain joins TRBV11-3 to TRBJ2-2; TRBD2 matches 7 bases. CDR3 length: 14 amino acids. CDR1 SGHNT and CDR2 YENEEA come from the germline V gene. Trimming cost V 5 bases and J 4 bases; bases outside gene matches: 4. CDR3 region: CASSPSGVTGELFF. The CDR3 DNA reads as TGTGCCAGCAGCCCTAGCGGAGTCACCGGGGAGCTGTTTTTT.

CDR3 protein: CATSRLVGAHEKLFF. CDR3 nucleotide sequence: TGTGCCACCAGCAGATTGGTAGGGGCACATGAAAAACTGTTTTTT. This chain uses TRBV15 with TRBJ1-4, with D perhaps matching TRBD1 (5 bases). The germline V gene encodes CDR1 LNHNV and CDR2 YYDKDF (reference sequence). This CDR3 contains 15 residues. The V end lost 2 bases, the J end lost 6 bases, and 13 bases lay between the germline ends. Using reference TRBV15 and TRBJ1-4 for the parts outside the CDR3, the full variable domain is DAMVIQNPRYQVTQFGKPVTLSCSQTLNHNVMYWYQQKSSQAPKLLFHYYDKDFNNEADTPDNFQSRRPNTSFCFLDIRSPGLGDTAMYLCATSRLVGAHEKLFFGSGTQLSVL.